The TCR beta chain described here comes from a study of graft-versus-host responses after intestinal transplantation. Germline lookup yields CDR1 SGHAT and CDR2 FQNNGV. The CDR3 consists of 15 residues. The junction had 1 base not matched to a gene; V was cut back by 1 base and J by 1 base. The table came from immunoSEQ multiplex PCR; TCRdb's copy has only in-frame clones and leaves some out. The sample lists about 90,000 clones, approximately 95% occurring once. Broader study findings: Early declines in HvG clones that occurred post-transplant were associated with peak circulating GvH clone levels.

Notes on this clone: Its antigen is unidentified.

This receptor was obtained from a human donor who was the organ donor for an intestinal transplant. Sample: unstimulated CD8+ T cells sorted from spleen or lymph node cells, taken before transplant. The genes are TRBV11-2 and TRBJ2-7, with 10 bases fitting TRBD2. The CDR3 sequence is CASSLAAGGSYEQYF. The CDR3 bases are TGTGCCAGCAGCTTAGCAGCGGGAGGGTCCTACGAGCAGTACTTC.